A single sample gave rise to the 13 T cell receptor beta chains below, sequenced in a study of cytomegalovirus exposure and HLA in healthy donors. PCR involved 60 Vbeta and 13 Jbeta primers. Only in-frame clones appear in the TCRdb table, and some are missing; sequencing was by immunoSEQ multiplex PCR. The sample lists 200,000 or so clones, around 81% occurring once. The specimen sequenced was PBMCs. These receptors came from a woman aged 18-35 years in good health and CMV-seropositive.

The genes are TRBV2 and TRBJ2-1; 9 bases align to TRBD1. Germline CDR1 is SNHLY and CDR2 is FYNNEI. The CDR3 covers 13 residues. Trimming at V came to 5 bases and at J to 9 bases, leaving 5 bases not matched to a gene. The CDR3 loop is CASSPTGGIEQFF. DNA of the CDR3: TGTGCCAGCAGTCCCACAGGGGGCATTGAGCAGTTCTTC.

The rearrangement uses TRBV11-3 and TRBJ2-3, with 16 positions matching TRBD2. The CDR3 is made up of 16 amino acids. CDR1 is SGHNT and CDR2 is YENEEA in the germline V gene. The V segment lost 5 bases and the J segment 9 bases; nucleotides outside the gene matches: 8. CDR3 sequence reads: CASSLGLAGGPETQYF. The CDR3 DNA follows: TGTGCCAGCAGCCTGGGACTAGCGGGGGGGCCGGAGACGCAGTATTTT.

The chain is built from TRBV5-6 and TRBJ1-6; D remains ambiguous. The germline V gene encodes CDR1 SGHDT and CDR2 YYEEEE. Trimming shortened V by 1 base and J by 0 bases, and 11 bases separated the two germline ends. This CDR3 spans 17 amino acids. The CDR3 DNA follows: TGTGCCAGCAGCTTGCTGGCCTTAAGCTCCTATAATTCACCCCTCCACTTT. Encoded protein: CASSLLALSSYNSPLHF.

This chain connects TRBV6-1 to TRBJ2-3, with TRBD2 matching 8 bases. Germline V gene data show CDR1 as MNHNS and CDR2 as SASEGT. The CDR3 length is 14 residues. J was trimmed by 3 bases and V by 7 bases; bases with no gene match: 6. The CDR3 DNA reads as TGTGCCAGCATTATGAGCGGGGGTACAGATACGCAGTATTTT. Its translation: CASIMSGGTDTQYF.

The CDR3 reads CASSFREGLARYNEQFF. CDR3 in DNA: TGTGCCAGCAGCTTTAGGGAGGGACTAGCGAGGTACAATGAGCAGTTCTTC. The V call is TRBV11-1, the J call TRBJ2-1, with 10 bases matching TRBD2. The V segment lost 3 bases and the J segment 4 bases; nucleotides outside the gene matches: 9. This CDR3 comprises 17 residues. The germline gives CDR1 SGHAT, CDR2 FQDESV (reference sequence).

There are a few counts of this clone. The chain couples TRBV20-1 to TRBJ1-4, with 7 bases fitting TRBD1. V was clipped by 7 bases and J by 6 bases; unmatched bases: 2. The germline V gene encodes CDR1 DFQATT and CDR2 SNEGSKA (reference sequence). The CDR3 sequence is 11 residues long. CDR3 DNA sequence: TGCAGTGTTGACAGGGATGAAAAACTGTTTTTT. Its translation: CSVDRDEKLFF.

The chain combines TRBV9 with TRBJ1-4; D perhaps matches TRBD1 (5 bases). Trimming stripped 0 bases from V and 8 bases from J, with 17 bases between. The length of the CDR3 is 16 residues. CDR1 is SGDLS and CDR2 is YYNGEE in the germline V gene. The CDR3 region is CASSVEGSGVKEKLFF. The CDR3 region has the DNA TGTGCCAGCAGCGTAGAGGGATCGGGGGTGAAGGAAAAACTGTTTTTT. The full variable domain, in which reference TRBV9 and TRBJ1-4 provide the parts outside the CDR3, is DSGVTQTPKHLITATGQRVTLRCSPRSGDLSVYWYQQSLDQGLQFLIQYYNGEERAKGNILERFSAQQFPDLHSELNLSSLELGDSALYFCASSVEGSGVKEKLFFGSGTQLSVL.

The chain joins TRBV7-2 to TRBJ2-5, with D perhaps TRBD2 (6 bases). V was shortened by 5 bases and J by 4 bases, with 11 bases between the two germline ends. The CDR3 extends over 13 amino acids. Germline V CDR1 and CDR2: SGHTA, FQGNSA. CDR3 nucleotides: TGTGCCAGCAGCCCCGGGGGTGTAGAGACCCAGTACTTC. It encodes CASSPGGVETQYF.

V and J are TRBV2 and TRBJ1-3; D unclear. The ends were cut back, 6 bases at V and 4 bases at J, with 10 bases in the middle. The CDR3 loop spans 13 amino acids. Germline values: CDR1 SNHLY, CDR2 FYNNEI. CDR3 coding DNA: TGTGCCAGCAGGGCCTCTGTGGGAAACACCATATATTTT. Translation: CASRASVGNTIYF.

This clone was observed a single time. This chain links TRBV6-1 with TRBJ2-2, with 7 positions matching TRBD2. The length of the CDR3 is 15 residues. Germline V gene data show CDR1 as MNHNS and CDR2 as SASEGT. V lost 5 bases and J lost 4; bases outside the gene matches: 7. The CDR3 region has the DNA TGTGCCAGCAGTAAGCTAGCGGCGTCCACCGGGGAGCTGTTTTTT. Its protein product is CASSKLAASTGELFF.

The DNA of the CDR3 is TGCGCCAGCAGCCTCCGCCGAGGACAGGGAAGGAATGAAAAACTGTTTTTT. Its protein product is CASSLRRGQGRNEKLFF. The V call is TRBV4-3, the J call TRBJ1-4; 8 positions match TRBD1. Losses at the gene ends were 4 bases for V and 5 bases for J; bases not matched to a gene: 12. The germline V gene has CDR1 LGHNA and CDR2 YSLEER. CDR3 length: 17 residues.

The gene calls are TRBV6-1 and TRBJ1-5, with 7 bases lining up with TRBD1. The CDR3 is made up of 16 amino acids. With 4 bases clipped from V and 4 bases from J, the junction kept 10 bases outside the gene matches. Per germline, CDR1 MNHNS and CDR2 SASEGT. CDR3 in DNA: TGTGCCAGCAGTGCATTGCCGACAGGGCCTAATCAGCCCCAGCATTTT. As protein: CASSALPTGPNQPQHF.

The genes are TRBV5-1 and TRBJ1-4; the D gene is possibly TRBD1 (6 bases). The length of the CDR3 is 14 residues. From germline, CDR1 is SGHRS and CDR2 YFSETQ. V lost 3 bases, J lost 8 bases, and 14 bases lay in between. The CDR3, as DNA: TGCGCCAGCAGCTGGGCAGGGGTTGAGGAAAAACTGTTTTTT. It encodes CASSWAGVEEKLFF.